Listed here is a single T cell receptor (beta chain). One end of the junction does not line up with germline, which may come from a read error. This entry comes from a study of control samples from healthy donors and cancer patients. Only in-frame clones appear in the TCRdb table, and some are missing; sequencing was by immunoSEQ multiplex PCR. The sample consists of 110,000 or so clones, approximately 90% of them appearing once. CDR1 and CDR2 from the germline V gene are KGHDR and SFDVKD. The CDR3 has 11 residues. Sequenced: blood. J is TRBJ2-3 and V is TRBV24-1; D unresolved. This TCR came from a human donor in good health. The donor label of this sample is uncertain. CDR3: CATSDPETQYF. CDR3 coding DNA: TGTGCCACCAGTGACCCAGAGACGCAGTATTTT.